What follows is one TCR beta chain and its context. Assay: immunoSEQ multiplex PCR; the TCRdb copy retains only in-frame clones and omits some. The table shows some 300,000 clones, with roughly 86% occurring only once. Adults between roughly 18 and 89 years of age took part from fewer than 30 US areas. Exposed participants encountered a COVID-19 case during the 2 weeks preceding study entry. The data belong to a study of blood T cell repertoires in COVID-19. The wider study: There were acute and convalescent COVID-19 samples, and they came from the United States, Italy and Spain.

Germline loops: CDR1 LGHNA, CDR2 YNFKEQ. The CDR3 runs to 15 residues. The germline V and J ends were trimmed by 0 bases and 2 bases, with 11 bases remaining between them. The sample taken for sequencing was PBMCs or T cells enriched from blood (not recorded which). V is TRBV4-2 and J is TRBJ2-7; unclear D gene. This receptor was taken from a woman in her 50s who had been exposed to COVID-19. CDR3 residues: CASSQDLVSTYEQYF. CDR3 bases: TGTGCCAGCAGCCAAGATTTAGTCTCCACCTACGAGCAGTACTTC.